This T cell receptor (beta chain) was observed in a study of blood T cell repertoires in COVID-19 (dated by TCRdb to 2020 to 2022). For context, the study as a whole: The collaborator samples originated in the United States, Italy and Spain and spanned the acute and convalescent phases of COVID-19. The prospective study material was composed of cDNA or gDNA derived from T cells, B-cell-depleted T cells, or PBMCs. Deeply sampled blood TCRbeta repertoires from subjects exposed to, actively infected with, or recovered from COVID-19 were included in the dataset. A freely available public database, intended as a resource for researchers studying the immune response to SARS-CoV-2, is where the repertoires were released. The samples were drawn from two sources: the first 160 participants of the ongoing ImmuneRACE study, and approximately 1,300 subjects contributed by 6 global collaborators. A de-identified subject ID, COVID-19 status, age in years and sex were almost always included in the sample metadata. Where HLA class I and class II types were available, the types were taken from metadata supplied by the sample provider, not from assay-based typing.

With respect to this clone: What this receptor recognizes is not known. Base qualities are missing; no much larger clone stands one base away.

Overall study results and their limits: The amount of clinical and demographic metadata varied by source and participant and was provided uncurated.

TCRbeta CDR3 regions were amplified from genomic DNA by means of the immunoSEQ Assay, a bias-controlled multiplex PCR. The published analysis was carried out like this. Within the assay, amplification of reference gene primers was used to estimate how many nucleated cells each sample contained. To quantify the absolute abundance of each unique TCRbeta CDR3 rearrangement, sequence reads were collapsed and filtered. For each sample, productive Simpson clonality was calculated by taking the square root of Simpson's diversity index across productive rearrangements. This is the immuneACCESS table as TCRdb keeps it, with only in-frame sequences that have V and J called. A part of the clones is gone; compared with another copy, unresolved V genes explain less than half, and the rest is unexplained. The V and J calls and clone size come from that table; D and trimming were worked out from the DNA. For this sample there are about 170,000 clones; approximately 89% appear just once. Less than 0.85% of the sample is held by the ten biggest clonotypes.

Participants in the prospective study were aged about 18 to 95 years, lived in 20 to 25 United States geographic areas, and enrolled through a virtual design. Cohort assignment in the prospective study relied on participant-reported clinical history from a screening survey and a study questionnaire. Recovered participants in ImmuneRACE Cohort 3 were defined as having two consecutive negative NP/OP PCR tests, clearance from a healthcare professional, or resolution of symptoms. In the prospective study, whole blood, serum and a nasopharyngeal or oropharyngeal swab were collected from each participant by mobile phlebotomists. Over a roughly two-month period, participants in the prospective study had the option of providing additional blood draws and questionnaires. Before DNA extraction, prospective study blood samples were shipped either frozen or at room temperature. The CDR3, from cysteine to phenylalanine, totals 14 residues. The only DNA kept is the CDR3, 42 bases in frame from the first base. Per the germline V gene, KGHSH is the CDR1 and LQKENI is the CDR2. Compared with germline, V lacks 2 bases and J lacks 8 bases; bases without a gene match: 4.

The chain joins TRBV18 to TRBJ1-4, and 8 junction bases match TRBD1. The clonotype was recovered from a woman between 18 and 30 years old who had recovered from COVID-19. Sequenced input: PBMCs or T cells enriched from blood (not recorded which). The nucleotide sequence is TGTGCCAGCTCACCAGACAGGGGAGGCGAAAAACTGTTTTTT. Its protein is CASSPDRGGEKLFF.